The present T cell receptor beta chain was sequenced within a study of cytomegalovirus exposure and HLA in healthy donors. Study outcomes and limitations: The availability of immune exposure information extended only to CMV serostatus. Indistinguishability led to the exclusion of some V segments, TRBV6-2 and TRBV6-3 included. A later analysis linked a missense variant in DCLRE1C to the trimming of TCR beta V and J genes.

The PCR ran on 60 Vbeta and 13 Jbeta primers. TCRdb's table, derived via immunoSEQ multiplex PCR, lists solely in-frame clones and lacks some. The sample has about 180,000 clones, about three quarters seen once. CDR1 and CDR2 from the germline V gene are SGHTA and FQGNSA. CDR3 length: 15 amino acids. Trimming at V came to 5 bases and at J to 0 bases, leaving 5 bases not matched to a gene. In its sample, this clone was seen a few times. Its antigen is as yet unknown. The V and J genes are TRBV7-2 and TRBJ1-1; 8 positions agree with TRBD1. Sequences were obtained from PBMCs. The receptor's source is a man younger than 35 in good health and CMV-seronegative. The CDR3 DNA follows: TGTGCCAGCAGCGCTCGACAGGGGTTGAACACTGAAGCTTTCTTT. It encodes CASSARQGLNTEAFF.